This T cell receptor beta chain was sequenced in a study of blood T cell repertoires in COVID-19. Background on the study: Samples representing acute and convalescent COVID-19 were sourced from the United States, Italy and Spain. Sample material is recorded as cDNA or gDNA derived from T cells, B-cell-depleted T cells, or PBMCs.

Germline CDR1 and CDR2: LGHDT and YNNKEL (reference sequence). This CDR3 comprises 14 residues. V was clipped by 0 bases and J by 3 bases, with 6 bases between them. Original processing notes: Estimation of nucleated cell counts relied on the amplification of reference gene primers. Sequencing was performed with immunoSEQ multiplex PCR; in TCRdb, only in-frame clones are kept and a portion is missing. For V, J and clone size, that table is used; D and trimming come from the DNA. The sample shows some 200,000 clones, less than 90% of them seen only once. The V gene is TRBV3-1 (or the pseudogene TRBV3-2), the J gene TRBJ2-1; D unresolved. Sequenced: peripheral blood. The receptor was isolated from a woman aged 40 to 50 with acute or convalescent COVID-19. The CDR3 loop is CASSQETYYNEQFF. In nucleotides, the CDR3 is TGTGCCAGCAGCCAAGAGACATACTACAATGAGCAGTTCTTC.